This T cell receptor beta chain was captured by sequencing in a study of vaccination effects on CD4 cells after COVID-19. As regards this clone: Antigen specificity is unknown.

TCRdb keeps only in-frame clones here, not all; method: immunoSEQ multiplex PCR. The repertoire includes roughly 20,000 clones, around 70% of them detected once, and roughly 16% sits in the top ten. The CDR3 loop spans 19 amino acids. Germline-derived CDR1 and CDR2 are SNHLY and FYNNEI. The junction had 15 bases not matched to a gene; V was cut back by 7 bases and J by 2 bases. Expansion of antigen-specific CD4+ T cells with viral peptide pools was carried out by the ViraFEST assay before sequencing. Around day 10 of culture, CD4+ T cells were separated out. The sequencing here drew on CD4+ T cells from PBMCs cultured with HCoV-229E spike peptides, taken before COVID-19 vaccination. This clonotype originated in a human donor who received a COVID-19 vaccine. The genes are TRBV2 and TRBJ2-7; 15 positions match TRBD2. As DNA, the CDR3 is TGTGCCAGCACCCAGCACCGGACTAGCGGGAGGGCCCTAACCTACGAGCAGTACTTC. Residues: CASTQHRTSGRALTYEQYF.